A single sample gave rise to the 25 T cell receptor beta chains below, sequenced in a study of OX40 agonist ivuxolimab in advanced cancers. Using immunoSEQ multiplex PCR, the repertoire was profiled, and TCRdb retains in-frame clones only, with some absent. This sample has tens of thousands of clones; 83% occur once, and the top ten carry 3% to 3.5%. The specimen comprised CD4+ or CD8+ T cells sorted from blood, sampled in a trial of the OX40 agonist ivuxolimab. These receptors were obtained from an adult with an advanced solid tumor such as melanoma, head and neck, liver or kidney cancer.

The genes are TRBV10-3 and TRBJ1-4, with unresolved D. Germline V gene data show CDR1 as ENHRY and CDR2 as SYGVKD. This CDR3 contains 13 residues. Trimming removed 4 bases from V and 3 bases from J, with 6 bases in between. In nucleotides, the CDR3 is TGTGCCATCAGTGGGCAGCCTAATGAAAAACTGTTTTTT. Translation: CAISGQPNEKLFF.

In this sample, this clone turned up a few times. V is TRBV30 and J is TRBJ1-1, with 9 bases identical to TRBD1. Per the germline V gene, CDR1 is GTSNPN and CDR2 is SVGIG (reference sequence). This CDR3 has 14 amino acids. The ends lost 2 bases at V and 4 bases at J; junction bases unmatched: 5. The CDR3 DNA is TGTGCCTGGAGTCGGGACAGGGAGGTCACTGAAGCTTTCTTT. Amino acids: CAWSRDREVTEAFF.

This rearrangement joins TRBV5-5 to TRBJ1-2; 10 bases are shared with TRBD1. Trimming cost V 4 bases and J 8 bases; bases outside gene matches: 5. From germline, CDR1 is SGHKS and CDR2 YYEKEE (reference sequence). The CDR3 has 13 residues. The CDR3 DNA reads TGTGCCAGCAGCCCCGGGACAGGGGACGGCTACACCTTC. Its protein is CASSPGTGDGYTF. Supplemented by reference TRBV5-5 and TRBJ1-2, the full variable domain reads DAGVTQSPTHLIKTRGQQVTLRCSPISGHKSVSWYQQVLGQGPQFIFQYYEKEERGRGNFPDRFSARQFPNYSSELNVNALLLGDSALYLCASSPGTGDGYTFGSGTRLTVV.

The chain links TRBV10-3 to TRBJ2-7; possible D gene TRBD2, 6 bases. V shed 3 bases and J shed 4 bases, with 25 bases lying between them. The CDR3 covers 18 residues. CDR1 is ENHRY and CDR2 is SYGVKD in the germline V gene. In DNA form, the CDR3 reads TGTGCCATCAGTGAAGAGGGAGGCATGGTAAGGGGTCGGTACGAGCAGTACTTC. Translation: CAISEEGGMVRGRYEQYF.

The chain couples TRBV5-1 to TRBJ2-1; D remains ambiguous. The V gene lost 1 base and the J gene lost 10 bases, with 15 bases spanning the gap. Germline loops: CDR1 SGHRS, CDR2 YFSETQ. The CDR3 is made up of 14 amino acids. The CDR3 is CASSLYSVGLEQFF. CDR3 DNA sequence: TGCGCCAGCAGCTTGTACTCCGTCGGGCTGGAGCAGTTCTTC.

This clone was seen more than once but under ten times. The chain carries TRBV5-1 and TRBJ1-1, with a possible D match to TRBD1 (5 bases). Germline loops: CDR1 SGHRS, CDR2 YFSETQ. This CDR3 is built from 15 residues. The V end was cut by 4 bases, the J end by 7 bases, with 20 bases between. CDR3 DNA sequence: TGCGCCAGCAGCCAAGGGACCGCCGGGAATGTTGAAGCTTTCTTT. Its translation is CASSQGTAGNVEAFF.

The chain joins TRBV6-5 to TRBJ1-1, with TRBD1 matching 10 bases. J gave up 13 bases and V 5 bases, and 13 bases lay outside the gene matches. CDR1 is MNHEY and CDR2 is SVGAGI in the germline V gene. The CDR3 length is 14 residues. CDR3 region: CASSQTRDRGLIFF. CDR3 DNA sequence: TGTGCCAGCAGTCAAACCCGGGACAGGGGTCTTATTTTCTTT.

The V call is TRBV19, the J call TRBJ1-5; 7 nucleotides line up with TRBD1. With 5 bases clipped from V and 5 bases from J, the junction kept 6 bases outside the gene matches. CDR3 length: 14 amino acids. Germline CDR1 LNHDA, CDR2 SQIVND (reference sequence). CDR3 bases: TGTGCCAGTAGTGCCCGGGACAGCTATCAGCCCCAGCATTTT. This codes for CASSARDSYQPQHF.

The sample holds a few counts of this clone. V and J are TRBV6-1 and TRBJ1-6; 10 bases are a match to TRBD1. The CDR3 runs 18 residues. The germline V gene has CDR1 MNHNS and CDR2 SASEGT. The J segment lost 8 bases and the V segment lost 4 bases, leaving 14 bases of the junction unmatched. CDR3 DNA sequence: TGTGCCAGCAGTGGGGACAGGGGAGGGAGGGGGAAGGATTCACCCCTCCACTTT. Translating gives CASSGDRGGRGKDSPLHF.

V and J are TRBV7-6 and TRBJ2-1; TRBD2 aligns across 9 bases. The CDR3 runs to 17 residues. CDR1 is SGHVS and CDR2 is FNYEAQ in the germline V gene. After removal of 2 bases from V and 4 bases from J, the junction contained 9 bases not matched to a gene. The CDR3 DNA sequence: TGTGCCAGCAGCTTAAGGGCGACTAGCGGCAATTACAATGAGCAGTTCTTC. This sequence encodes CASSLRATSGNYNEQFF.

This clone is judged medium-sized. In nucleotides, the CDR3 is TGTGCCTGGAGTCGCGCCCGGGGGCTCTACGAGCAGTACTTC. This translates into CAWSRARGLYEQYF. This rearrangement joins TRBV30 to TRBJ2-7; D is perhaps TRBD1 or TRBD2 (6 bases each). The CDR3 sequence is 14 residues long. V was clipped by 2 bases and J by 3 bases, with 14 bases between them. The V gene's germline CDR1 is GTSNPN and CDR2 SVGIG (reference sequence).

The sample holds one count of this clone. The rearrangement uses TRBV11-1 and TRBJ1-2; D remains ambiguous. This CDR3 region has 13 residues. Trimming cost V 8 bases and J 1 base, with 11 bases left between them. From germline, CDR1 is SGHAT and CDR2 FQDESV (reference sequence). This CDR3 reads CASAPQDNYGYTF. For the CDR3, the DNA is TGTGCCAGCGCCCCCCAGGATAACTATGGCTACACCTTC.

The chain couples TRBV7-9 to TRBJ2-7; D may be TRBD1 (6 bases). The V gene lost 3 bases and the J gene lost 6 bases, with 9 bases spanning the gap. CDR3 size: 12 residues. From germline, CDR1 is SEHNR and CDR2 FQNEAQ (reference sequence). CDR3 DNA: TGTGCCAGCAGCTTTACAGGGACCGAGCAGTACTTC. This encodes CASSFTGTEQYF.

V and J are TRBV29-1 and TRBJ1-2; a possible D gene is TRBD1 (5 bases). CDR1 and CDR2 (germline): SQVTM, ANQGSEA. The V end lost 7 bases, the J end lost 5 bases, and 17 bases lay between the germline ends. CDR3 length: 13 residues. The CDR3 spells CSATGGEGYGYTF. CDR3 coding DNA: TGCAGCGCAACAGGCGGAGAAGGGTATGGCTACACCTTC.

V gene TRBV6-5 combines with J gene TRBJ1-5, with 11 bases that match TRBD1. This CDR3 is built from 15 residues. The V gene's germline CDR1 is MNHEY and CDR2 SVGAGI. V gave up 2 bases and J gave up 6 bases; unmatched junction bases: 3. The CDR3 region has the DNA TGTGCCAGCAGTTACCCGGGACAGGGGGGTCAGCCCCAGCATTTT. The encoded protein is CASSYPGQGGQPQHF.

The chain couples TRBV5-1 to TRBJ2-1; tentative D call: TRBD2 (6 bases). The V end was cut by 1 base, the J end by 10 bases, with 9 bases between. The germline V gene has CDR1 SGHRS and CDR2 YFSETQ. This CDR3 is 12 amino acids long. CDR3 bases: TGCGCCAGCAGCTTGCCGGGAGAGGAGCAGTTCTTC. Translated, it gives CASSLPGEEQFF.

J is TRBJ2-7 and V is TRBV5-1; 8 bases are shared with TRBD2. The V segment lost 6 bases and the J segment 0 bases; nucleotides outside the gene matches: 5. Per germline, CDR1 SGHRS and CDR2 YFSETQ. This CDR3 is built from 14 residues. For the CDR3, the DNA is TGCGCCAGCAAGACGGGGGGGTCCTCCTACGAGCAGTACTTC. Translating gives CASKTGGSSYEQYF.

J is TRBJ1-2 and V is TRBV28; no clear D gene. Trimming took off 6 bases at V and 4 bases at J, with 9 bases between the two ends. The CDR3 sequence is 12 residues long. Germline CDR1 and CDR2: MDHEN and SYDVKM. CDR3 nucleotides: TGTGCCAGCAGGCGACTGGGCTATGGCTACACCTTC. Its protein is CASRRLGYGYTF.

J is TRBJ2-7 and V is TRBV6-1, with TRBD1 identical over 12 bases. The CDR3 contains 13 residues. Germline CDR1 reads MNHNS; CDR2 reads SASEGT. The V and J ends lost 8 bases and 7 bases, in that order; junction bases with no gene match: 6. As DNA, the CDR3 is TGTGCCAGCCGGGACAGGGGGCGATTGGAGCAGTACTTC. It yields the protein CASRDRGRLEQYF.

This clone has at least ten counts. V usage is TRBV5-8 and J usage is TRBJ2-3; D gene ambiguous. V was pared by 5 bases and J by 0 bases, with 7 bases between. The CDR3 consists of 13 residues. Per germline, CDR1 SGHTS and CDR2 YDEGEE. CDR3 DNA sequence: TGTGCCAGCAGAATGACTAGCACAGATACGCAGTATTTT. Amino acid sequence: CASRMTSTDTQYF.

This clone showed up just once. The chain uses TRBV28 and TRBJ2-7, with 11 bases aligning to TRBD2. In germline, CDR1 is MDHEN, CDR2 SYDVKM. This CDR3 is built from 15 residues. J was trimmed by 5 bases and V by 3 bases; bases with no gene match: 6. The CDR3 loop reads CASSLITSGSHEQYF. In nucleotides, the CDR3 is TGTGCCAGCAGTTTGATTACTAGCGGGAGCCACGAGCAGTACTTC.

V gene TRBV2 combines with J gene TRBJ1-5; D is perhaps TRBD1 (5 bases). The CDR3 length is 14 residues. The germline gives CDR1 SNHLY, CDR2 FYNNEI. Trimming stripped 3 bases from V and 5 bases from J, with 11 bases between. The CDR3: CASSDRVKYQPQHF. CDR3 DNA: TGTGCCAGCAGTGACAGGGTAAAATATCAGCCCCAGCATTTT.

The V gene is TRBV7-9, the J gene TRBJ1-4; maybe TRBD1 (6 bases). Germline assignment: CDR1 SEHNR and CDR2 FQNEAQ (reference sequence). Deletions cut 5 bases from V and 6 bases from J, with 19 bases between. The CDR3 has 16 amino acids. CDR3 nucleotide sequence: TGTGCCAGCAGCCTCAGGGCTTTCGGGGGCGATGAAAAACTGTTTTTT. It translates to CASSLRAFGGDEKLFF.

V is TRBV5-1 and J is TRBJ1-1; TRBD1 is a possible D gene (6 bases). The V gene lost 0 bases and the J gene lost 4 bases, with 10 bases spanning the gap. This CDR3 is 14 amino acids long. The germline V gene has CDR1 SGHRS and CDR2 YFSETQ. CDR3 in amino acids: CASSLDREGTEAFF. DNA of the CDR3: TGCGCCAGCAGCTTGGACAGGGAGGGCACTGAAGCTTTCTTT.

The chain has TRBV30 and TRBJ1-2, with TRBD1 matching 10 bases. The CDR3 consists of 15 residues. The germline CDR1 and CDR2 sequences are GTSNPN and SVGIG (reference sequence). V trimming: 5 bases; J trimming: 5 bases; junction bases outside the gene matches: 11. The CDR3: CAWDLTGGAGYGYTF. The CDR3 region has the DNA TGTGCCTGGGACCTGACAGGGGGCGCTGGGTATGGCTACACCTTC.